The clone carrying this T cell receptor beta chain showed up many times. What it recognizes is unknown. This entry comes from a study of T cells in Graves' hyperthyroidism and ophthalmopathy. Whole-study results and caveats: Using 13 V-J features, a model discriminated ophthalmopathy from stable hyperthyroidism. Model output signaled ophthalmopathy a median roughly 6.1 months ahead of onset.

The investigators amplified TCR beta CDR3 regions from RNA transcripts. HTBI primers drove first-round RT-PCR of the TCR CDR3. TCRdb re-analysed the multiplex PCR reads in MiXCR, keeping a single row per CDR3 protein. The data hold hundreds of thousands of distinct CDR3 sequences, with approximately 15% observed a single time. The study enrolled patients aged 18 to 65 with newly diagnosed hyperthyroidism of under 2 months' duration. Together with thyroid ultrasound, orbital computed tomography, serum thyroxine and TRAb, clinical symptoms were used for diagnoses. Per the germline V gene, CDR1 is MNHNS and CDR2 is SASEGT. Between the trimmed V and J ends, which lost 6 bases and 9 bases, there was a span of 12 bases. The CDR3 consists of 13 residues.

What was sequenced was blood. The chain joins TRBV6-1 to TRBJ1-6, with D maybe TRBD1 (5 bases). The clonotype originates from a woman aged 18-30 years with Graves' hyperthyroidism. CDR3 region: CASRAGTGSPLHF. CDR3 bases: TGTGCCAGCAGGGCAGGGACGGGTTCACCCCTCCACTTT.